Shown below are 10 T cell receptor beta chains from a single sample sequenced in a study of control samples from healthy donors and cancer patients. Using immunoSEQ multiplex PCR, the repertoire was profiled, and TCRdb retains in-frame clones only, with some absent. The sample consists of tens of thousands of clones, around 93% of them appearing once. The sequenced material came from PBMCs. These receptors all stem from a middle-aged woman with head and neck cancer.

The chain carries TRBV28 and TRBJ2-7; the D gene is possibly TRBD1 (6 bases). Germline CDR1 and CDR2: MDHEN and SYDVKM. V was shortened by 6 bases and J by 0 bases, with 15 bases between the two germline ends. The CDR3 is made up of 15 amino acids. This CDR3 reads CASRKRRDTSYEQYF. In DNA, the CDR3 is TGTGCCAGCAGAAAAAGACGGGACACCTCCTACGAGCAGTACTTC.

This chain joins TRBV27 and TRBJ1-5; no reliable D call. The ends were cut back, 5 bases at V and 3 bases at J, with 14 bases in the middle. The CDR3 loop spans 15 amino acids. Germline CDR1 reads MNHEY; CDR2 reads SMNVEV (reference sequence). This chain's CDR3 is CASSTTTGINQPQHF. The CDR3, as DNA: TGTGCCAGCAGTACCACCACGGGGATCAATCAGCCCCAGCATTTT.

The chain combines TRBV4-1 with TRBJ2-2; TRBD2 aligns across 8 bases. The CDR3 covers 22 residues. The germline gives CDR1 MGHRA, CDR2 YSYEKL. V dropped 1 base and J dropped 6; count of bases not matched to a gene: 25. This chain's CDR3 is CASSQGRYATRTSNGKAGELFF. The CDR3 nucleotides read TGCGCCAGCAGCCAAGGAAGGTACGCGACACGGACTAGCAACGGGAAGGCCGGGGAGCTGTTTTTT.

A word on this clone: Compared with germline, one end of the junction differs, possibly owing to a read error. CDR3 in amino acids: CASSYLSPLGNTEAFF. The CDR3 DNA follows: TGTGCCAGCAGCTACTTGAGTCCCCTGGGGAACACTGAAGCTTTCTTT. The chain has TRBV6-5 and TRBJ1-1; no clear D. The CDR3 consists of 16 residues. The germline V gene has CDR1 MNHEY and CDR2 SVGAGI.

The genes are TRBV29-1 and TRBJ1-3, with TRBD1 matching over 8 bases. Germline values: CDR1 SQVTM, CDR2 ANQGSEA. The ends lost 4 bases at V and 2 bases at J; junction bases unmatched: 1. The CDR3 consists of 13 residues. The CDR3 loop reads CSVGGQAGNTIYF. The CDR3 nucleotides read TGCAGCGTTGGGGGACAGGCTGGAAACACCATATATTTT.

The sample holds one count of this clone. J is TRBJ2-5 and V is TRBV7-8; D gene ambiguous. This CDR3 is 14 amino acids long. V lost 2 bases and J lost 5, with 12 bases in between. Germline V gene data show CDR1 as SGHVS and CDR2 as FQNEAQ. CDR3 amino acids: CASSLILTLETQYF. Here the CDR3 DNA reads TGTGCCAGCAGCTTAATTCTGACCTTGGAGACCCAGTACTTC.

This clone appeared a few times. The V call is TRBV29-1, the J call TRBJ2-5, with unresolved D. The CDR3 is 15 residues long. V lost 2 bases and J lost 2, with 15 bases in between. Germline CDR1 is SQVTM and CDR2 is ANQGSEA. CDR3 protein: CSVEIMASWQETQYF. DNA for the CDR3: TGCAGCGTTGAAATAATGGCGTCGTGGCAAGAGACCCAGTACTTC.

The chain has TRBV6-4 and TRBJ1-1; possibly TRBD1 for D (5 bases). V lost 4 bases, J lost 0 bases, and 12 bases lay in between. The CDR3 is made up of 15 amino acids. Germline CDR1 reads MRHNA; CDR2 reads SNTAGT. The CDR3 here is CASSGGTGVNTEAFF. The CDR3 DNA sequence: TGTGCCAGCAGTGGAGGGACGGGGGTGAACACTGAAGCTTTCTTT.

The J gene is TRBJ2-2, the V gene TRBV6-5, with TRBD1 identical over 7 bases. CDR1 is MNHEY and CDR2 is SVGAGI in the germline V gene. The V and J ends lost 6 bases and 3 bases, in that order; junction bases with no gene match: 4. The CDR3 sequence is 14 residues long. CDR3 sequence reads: CASRRDSYTGELFF. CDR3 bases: TGTGCCAGCAGGAGGGACAGTTACACCGGGGAGCTGTTTTTT.

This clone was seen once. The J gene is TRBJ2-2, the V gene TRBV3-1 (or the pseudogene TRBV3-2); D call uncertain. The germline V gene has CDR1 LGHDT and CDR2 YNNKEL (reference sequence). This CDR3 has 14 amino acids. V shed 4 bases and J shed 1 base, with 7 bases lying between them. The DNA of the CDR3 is TGTGCCAGCAGCCCATGGGAGAACACCGGGGAGCTGTTTTTT. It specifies CASSPWENTGELFF.